This is a list of T cell receptor beta chains from one sample in a study of OX40 agonist ivuxolimab in advanced cancers. Produced via immunoSEQ multiplex PCR; TCRdb's table is partial and in-frame only. The sample lists some 57,000 clones, about four fifths occurring once. This material consisted of CD4+ or CD8+ T cells sorted from blood, taken in a trial of the OX40 agonist ivuxolimab. The receptors stem from an adult with an advanced solid tumor such as melanoma, head and neck, liver or kidney cancer. Both conserved end residues are part of each CDR3. Fields, in order: V gene, D gene, clone size, J gene, CDR3 DNA, CDR3 protein. D genes are given only for firm matches. The size of a clone is reported for some rows only, either as once, few or many, or as a class for expanded clones.

V gene: TRBV9
D gene: TRBD2
clone size: NA
J gene: TRBJ2-3
CDR3 DNA: TGTGCCAGCAGCGCAGATAGCGGGAGGGCGGGAGATACGCAGTATTTT
CDR3 protein: CASSADSGRAGDTQYF

V gene: TRBV7-2
D gene: TRBD2
clone size: NA
J gene: TRBJ2-1
CDR3 DNA: TGTGCCAGCAGCCGTACTAGCGGTAGCGACAATGAGCAGTTCTTC
CDR3 protein: CASSRTSGSDNEQFF

V gene: TRBV19
D gene: NA
clone size: few
J gene: TRBJ2-1
CDR3 DNA: TGTGCCAGTAGTACCCGCGTTTTGTGGGAGCGGAACAATGAGCAGTTCTTC
CDR3 protein: CASSTRVLWERNNEQFF

V gene: TRBV7-2
D gene: NA
clone size: NA
J gene: TRBJ1-2
CDR3 DNA: TGTGCCAGCAGCTCCGTGGCCTGGGGCTACACCTTC
CDR3 protein: CASSSVAWGYTF

V gene: TRBV25-1
D gene: TRBD2
clone size: NA
J gene: TRBJ2-5
CDR3 DNA: TGTGCCAGCAGTGATCTCGGGGGGGGGCGCGGCGAAGAGACCCAGTACTTC
CDR3 protein: CASSDLGGGRGEETQYF

V gene: TRBV6-4
D gene: TRBD1
clone size: NA
J gene: TRBJ1-2
CDR3 DNA: TGTGCCAGCGCCCGGGAAGGGACAGGGGATTATGGCTACACCTTC
CDR3 protein: CASAREGTGDYGYTF

V gene: TRBV15
D gene: NA
clone size: NA
J gene: TRBJ2-7
CDR3 DNA: TGTGCCACCAGCAGAGGAAGTGGAGGGGCCGACGAGCAGTACTTC
CDR3 protein: CATSRGSGGADEQYF

V gene: TRBV9
D gene: NA
clone size: NA
J gene: TRBJ2-1
CDR3 DNA: TGTGCCAGCAGCGCTCGAGCGGATAGCTCCTACAATGAGCAGTTCTTC
CDR3 protein: CASSARADSSYNEQFF

V gene: TRBV5-1
D gene: NA
clone size: NA
J gene: TRBJ1-2
CDR3 DNA: TGCGCCAGCAGCTTTACGAGAAACTATGGCTACACCTTC
CDR3 protein: CASSFTRNYGYTF

V gene: TRBV7-2
D gene: NA
clone size: NA
J gene: TRBJ2-3
CDR3 DNA: TGTGCCAGCAGCTTGGGCCTAGCGCTCCTCGACGATACGCAGTATTTT
CDR3 protein: CASSLGLALLDDTQYF

V gene: TRBV4-2
D gene: NA
clone size: NA
J gene: TRBJ2-1
CDR3 DNA: TGTGCCAGCAGCCAAGATGGGGCAGCGGAGGGAGGATCCTACAATGAGCAGTTCTTC
CDR3 protein: CASSQDGAAEGGSYNEQFF

V gene: TRBV15
D gene: NA
clone size: NA
J gene: TRBJ2-5
CDR3 DNA: TGTGCCACCAGCAGGGACACCGAAGAGACCCAGTACTTC
CDR3 protein: CATSRDTEETQYF

V gene: TRBV5-1
D gene: TRBD2
clone size: NA
J gene: TRBJ2-5
CDR3 DNA: TGCGCCAGCCGGCCTAGCGGGACGGGGGAGACCCAGTACTTC
CDR3 protein: CASRPSGTGETQYF

V gene: TRBV20-1
D gene: NA
clone size: NA
J gene: TRBJ2-5
CDR3 DNA: TGCAGTGTTAGTAGCCCAGAGACCCAGTACTTC
CDR3 protein: CSVSSPETQYF

V gene: TRBV7-2
D gene: TRBD2
clone size: NA
J gene: TRBJ2-5
CDR3 DNA: TGTGCCAGCAGCCGGACTAGCGGGAATCAAGAGACCCAGTACTTC
CDR3 protein: CASSRTSGNQETQYF

V gene: TRBV4-1
D gene: TRBD1
clone size: NA
J gene: TRBJ2-1
CDR3 DNA: TGCGCCAGCAGCCCCCGGTCGCGCACCGGACAGGGTCGACCCTACAATGAGCAGTTCTTC
CDR3 protein: CASSPRSRTGQGRPYNEQFF

V gene: TRBV11-1
D gene: TRBD1
clone size: NA
J gene: TRBJ1-2
CDR3 DNA: TGTGCCAGCAGACGTCGGGACAGCTATGGCTACACCTTC
CDR3 protein: CASRRRDSYGYTF

V gene: TRBV6-1
D gene: TRBD1
clone size: NA
J gene: TRBJ1-2
CDR3 DNA: TGTGCCAGCAGTGAAAGAGTAGGGGGCGCGGCTGGGTATGGCTACACCTTC
CDR3 protein: CASSERVGGAAGYGYTF

V gene: TRBV6-6
D gene: NA
clone size: NA
J gene: TRBJ1-4
CDR3 DNA: TGTGCCAGCAGTTATGTAAGCGAGGGTGAAAAACTGTTTTTT
CDR3 protein: CASSYVSEGEKLFF

V gene: TRBV5-5
D gene: TRBD1
clone size: NA
J gene: TRBJ1-4
CDR3 DNA: TGTGCCAGCAGCTTGGGGACAGGCCGAGAGGCCGGGGCGTTAATGTTTTTT
CDR3 protein: CASSLGTGREAGALMFF

V gene: TRBV6-1
D gene: NA
clone size: NA
J gene: TRBJ2-7
CDR3 DNA: TGTGCCAGCAGTGAAGCTGGGCGGGTCGACGAGCAGTACTTC
CDR3 protein: CASSEAGRVDEQYF

V gene: TRBV28
D gene: TRBD2
clone size: NA
J gene: TRBJ2-7
CDR3 DNA: TGTGCCAGCAGTTCGGGACTAGCGGGAGGGCCCGACGAGCAGTACTTC
CDR3 protein: CASSSGLAGGPDEQYF

V gene: TRBV7-2
D gene: TRBD2
clone size: NA
J gene: TRBJ2-1
CDR3 DNA: TGTGCCAGCAGCTTAAGCCTAGCGGGCTACAATGAGCAGTTCTTC
CDR3 protein: CASSLSLAGYNEQFF

V gene: TRBV29-1
D gene: NA
clone size: NA
J gene: TRBJ2-7
CDR3 DNA: TGCAGCGTTGATCGGCCGACAGGCAGCAACGAGCAGTACTTC
CDR3 protein: CSVDRPTGSNEQYF

V gene: TRBV4-2
D gene: NA
clone size: NA
J gene: TRBJ2-5
CDR3 DNA: TGTGCCAGCAGCCGTCGCGCGGACTCCGACGGGGAGACCCAGTACTTC
CDR3 protein: CASSRRADSDGETQYF

V gene: TRBV9
D gene: TRBD2
clone size: NA
J gene: TRBJ2-5
CDR3 DNA: TGTGCCAGCAGCGTAGAAAGTTGGACTAGCGGACAAGAGACCCAGTACTTC
CDR3 protein: CASSVESWTSGQETQYF

V gene: TRBV29-1
D gene: NA
clone size: NA
J gene: TRBJ2-7
CDR3 DNA: TGCAGCGTTGTCAGGGATTCCTACGAGCAGTACTTC
CDR3 protein: CSVVRDSYEQYF

V gene: TRBV9
D gene: NA
clone size: NA
J gene: TRBJ2-7
CDR3 DNA: TGTGCCAGCAGCGTAGGGGGCGAGCAGTACTTC
CDR3 protein: CASSVGGEQYF

V gene: TRBV4-1
D gene: NA
clone size: NA
J gene: TRBJ1-2
CDR3 DNA: TGCGCCAGCAGCCCCGGGACCTTCTATGGCTACACCTTC
CDR3 protein: CASSPGTFYGYTF

V gene: TRBV9
D gene: NA
clone size: NA
J gene: TRBJ1-4
CDR3 DNA: TGTGCCAGCAGCGTAACGGGAGGAGGTGAAAAACTGTTTTTT
CDR3 protein: CASSVTGGGEKLFF

V gene: TRBV7-2
D gene: TRBD1
clone size: NA
J gene: TRBJ1-1
CDR3 DNA: TGTGCCAGCAGCCGACAGGGGAACACTGAAGCTTTCTTT
CDR3 protein: CASSRQGNTEAFF

V gene: TRBV11-2
D gene: TRBD1
clone size: NA
J gene: TRBJ2-3
CDR3 DNA: TGTGCCAGCAGCACCCGACAGGGCGGCACAGATACGCAGTATTTT
CDR3 protein: CASSTRQGGTDTQYF

V gene: TRBV11-3
D gene: NA
clone size: NA
J gene: TRBJ2-2
CDR3 DNA: TGTGCCAGCAGCACCTCGACGGAGCAACTGTTTTTT
CDR3 protein: CASSTSTEQLFF

V gene: TRBV30
D gene: NA
clone size: once
J gene: TRBJ2-7
CDR3 DNA: TGTGCCTGGAGTTTATATCACGAGCAGTACTTC
CDR3 protein: CAWSLYHEQYF

V gene: TRBV7-8
D gene: NA
clone size: many
J gene: TRBJ2-5
CDR3 DNA: TGTGCCAGCGGTGGTTTTAGGGGGACATGGGGAGAGACCCAGTACTTC
CDR3 protein: CASGGFRGTWGETQYF

V gene: TRBV11-2
D gene: TRBD2
clone size: NA
J gene: TRBJ2-7
CDR3 DNA: TGTGCCAGCAGCTTACAGCTAGCGGAAAACTACGAGCAGTACTTC
CDR3 protein: CASSLQLAENYEQYF

V gene: TRBV5-4
D gene: NA
clone size: NA
J gene: TRBJ2-7
CDR3 DNA: TGTGCCAGCAGCCAGGACCGTTCATCCTACGAGCAGTACTTC
CDR3 protein: CASSQDRSSYEQYF

V gene: TRBV28
D gene: TRBD1
clone size: NA
J gene: TRBJ1-4
CDR3 DNA: TGTGCCAGCAGCCCGACAGGGTATAATGAAAAACTGTTTTTT
CDR3 protein: CASSPTGYNEKLFF

V gene: TRBV15
D gene: NA
clone size: NA
J gene: TRBJ2-3
CDR3 DNA: TGTGCCACCAGCAGACACCTGGGGACTGCGACCATCGTAGATACGCAGTATTTT
CDR3 protein: CATSRHLGTATIVDTQYF

V gene: TRBV29-1
D gene: TRBD1
clone size: NA
J gene: TRBJ2-7
CDR3 DNA: TGCAGCGTCGCCTGGGGACAGGGTAACACCGAGCAGTACTTC
CDR3 protein: CSVAWGQGNTEQYF

V gene: TRBV2
D gene: TRBD1
clone size: NA
J gene: TRBJ2-7
CDR3 DNA: TGTGCCAGCAAGGCAGGACAGGGGACCTACGAGCAGTACTTC
CDR3 protein: CASKAGQGTYEQYF

V gene: TRBV18
D gene: NA
clone size: NA
J gene: TRBJ2-4
CDR3 DNA: TGTGCCAGCTCACCCCTCCAGAGGAACATTCAGTACTTC
CDR3 protein: CASSPLQRNIQYF

V gene: TRBV11-3
D gene: NA
clone size: NA
J gene: TRBJ2-1
CDR3 DNA: TGTGCCAGCAGCTTAGGGCAGGGTGTGGGCAATGAGCAGTTCTTC
CDR3 protein: CASSLGQGVGNEQFF

V gene: TRBV11-2
D gene: NA
clone size: NA
J gene: TRBJ2-7
CDR3 DNA: TGTGCCAGCAGCGTGATAGCGGAGTCCCCCTACGAGCAGTACTTC
CDR3 protein: CASSVIAESPYEQYF

V gene: TRBV2
D gene: NA
clone size: NA
J gene: TRBJ2-5
CDR3 DNA: TGTGCCAGCAGTAGAGACCAACGTGAGACCCAGTACTTC
CDR3 protein: CASSRDQRETQYF

V gene: TRBV30
D gene: NA
clone size: NA
J gene: TRBJ1-2
CDR3 DNA: TGTGCCCTACCGGGGCGGAACTATGGCTACACCTTC
CDR3 protein: CALPGRNYGYTF

V gene: TRBV28
D gene: NA
clone size: NA
J gene: TRBJ1-1
CDR3 DNA: TGTGCCAGCAGTTTACAGGGTTTGAACACTGAAGCTTTCTTT
CDR3 protein: CASSLQGLNTEAFF